Listed below are T cell receptor beta chains from one sample, sequenced in a study of monozygotic twins with inflammatory bowel disease. TCRdb reprocessed the 5' RACE reads, with one entry per CDR3 protein and no DNA. The specimen's table records 150,000 or so distinct CDR3 sequences. The source material was blood. These receptor sequences come from a human donor with ulcerative colitis or Crohn's disease, or a healthy co-twin of an affected twin (not recorded which). Each CDR3 is given with its conserved first and last residue. The order of the fields is V gene, J gene, CDR3 protein.

v_call: TRBV4-2
j_call: TRBJ2-1
cdr3_aa: CASRREGSQRKFF

v_call: TRBV6-5
j_call: TRBJ2-7
cdr3_aa: CASSYWAGDTYEQYF

v_call: TRBV15
j_call: TRBJ2-7
cdr3_aa: CATSRDRGPYEQYF

v_call: TRBV9
j_call: TRBJ2-1
cdr3_aa: CASSVGGSNFRGHEQFF

v_call: TRBV5-1
j_call: TRBJ2-3
cdr3_aa: CASSLGGSGGRSTDTQYF

v_call: TRBV19
j_call: TRBJ2-7
cdr3_aa: CASSSGTGSVYEQYF

v_call: TRBV6-2/TRBV6-3
j_call: TRBJ2-3
cdr3_aa: CASSPSRRTDTQYF

v_call: TRBV12-3/TRBV12-4
j_call: TRBJ1-5
cdr3_aa: CASSQLVGEPQHF

v_call: TRBV5-1
j_call: TRBJ2-2
cdr3_aa: CASSASGTSASGELFF

v_call: TRBV24-1
j_call: TRBJ2-3
cdr3_aa: CATSDSGLAGGSTDTQYF

v_call: TRBV20-1
j_call: TRBJ2-3
cdr3_aa: CSVQGAYTDTQYF

v_call: TRBV7-2
j_call: TRBJ1-2
cdr3_aa: CASSLGQGSYGYTF

v_call: TRBV5-1
j_call: TRBJ2-2
cdr3_aa: CASSPRGANTGELFF

v_call: TRBV11-2
j_call: TRBJ1-6
cdr3_aa: CASSLRRGTPIENSPLHF

v_call: TRBV7-2
j_call: TRBJ2-1
cdr3_aa: CASSLSRSIRPEQFF

v_call: TRBV7-2
j_call: TRBJ1-3
cdr3_aa: CASSPRTGKSSGNTIYF

v_call: TRBV9
j_call: TRBJ2-1
cdr3_aa: CASSPHTSGSHNEQFF

v_call: TRBV5-4
j_call: TRBJ1-4
cdr3_aa: CASSLAPGDEKLFF

v_call: TRBV5-6
j_call: TRBJ1-2
cdr3_aa: CASSFNRGLDGYTF

v_call: TRBV6-2/TRBV6-3
j_call: TRBJ1-1
cdr3_aa: CASTQGFEAFF

v_call: TRBV6-2/TRBV6-3
j_call: TRBJ2-2
cdr3_aa: CASSDWGAGELFF

v_call: TRBV28
j_call: TRBJ1-4
cdr3_aa: CASSFIGQGGGKLFF

v_call: TRBV27
j_call: TRBJ2-3
cdr3_aa: CASSLSRSTDTQYF

v_call: TRBV6-1
j_call: TRBJ1-6
cdr3_aa: CASSAKRGSRLGSPLHF

v_call: TRBV20-1
j_call: TRBJ2-1
cdr3_aa: CSAAGTGIVALFRNEQFF

v_call: TRBV7-6
j_call: TRBJ2-5
cdr3_aa: CASSSRGRETQYF

v_call: TRBV5-1
j_call: TRBJ2-7
cdr3_aa: CASSLTGGYEQYF

v_call: TRBV18
j_call: TRBJ2-7
cdr3_aa: CASSPEADVSYEQYF

v_call: TRBV12-3/TRBV12-4
j_call: TRBJ1-1
cdr3_aa: CASSLGAVGNTEAFF

v_call: TRBV19
j_call: TRBJ2-2
cdr3_aa: CASSIGQGATGELFF

v_call: TRBV5-1
j_call: TRBJ2-7
cdr3_aa: CASSLETSGNHEQYF

v_call: TRBV18
j_call: TRBJ2-7
cdr3_aa: CASSPWGDEQYF

v_call: TRBV20-1
j_call: TRBJ2-3
cdr3_aa: CSASTSWDTQYF

v_call: TRBV12-3/TRBV12-4
j_call: TRBJ1-6
cdr3_aa: CASSFGNSPLHF

v_call: TRBV21-1
j_call: TRBJ2-7
cdr3_aa: CASTNTDSYEQYF

v_call: TRBV7-2
j_call: TRBJ2-6
cdr3_aa: CASSPSGSTSGANVLTF

v_call: TRBV12-3/TRBV12-4
j_call: TRBJ1-1
cdr3_aa: CASSWALGDIRKYTEAFF

v_call: TRBV5-1
j_call: TRBJ2-1
cdr3_aa: CASSLILGVAGASEQFF

v_call: TRBV30
j_call: TRBJ1-4
cdr3_aa: CAWKWGSTEKLFF

v_call: TRBV7-9
j_call: TRBJ1-3
cdr3_aa: CASSYNSGSGNTIYF

v_call: TRBV6-5
j_call: TRBJ1-5
cdr3_aa: CASSYSPRQGLGNQPQHF

v_call: TRBV5-4
j_call: TRBJ2-5
cdr3_aa: CASSPSNGRAQETQYF

v_call: TRBV6-2/TRBV6-3
j_call: TRBJ1-5
cdr3_aa: CASSYRVQTGGRQHF

v_call: TRBV12-3/TRBV12-4
j_call: TRBJ1-1
cdr3_aa: CASSPGQALNTEAFF

v_call: TRBV11-2
j_call: TRBJ2-1
cdr3_aa: CASSYRVLNEQFF

v_call: TRBV5-1
j_call: TRBJ2-7
cdr3_aa: CASSLEGANEQYF

v_call: TRBV30
j_call: TRBJ2-2
cdr3_aa: CAWSSPGPPRTGELFF

v_call: TRBV28
j_call: TRBJ2-2
cdr3_aa: CASDTGAGTGELFF

v_call: TRBV18
j_call: TRBJ2-1
cdr3_aa: CASLEGAIYNEQFF